The following is a T cell receptor beta chain sequence with its context. What it recognizes is unknown. The data originate from a study of T cells in Graves' hyperthyroidism and ophthalmopathy. Study conclusions and caveats: Most thyroid clonotypes expanded above 0.001 appeared in blood too.

Researchers took RNA transcripts and amplified the TCR beta CDR3 regions from them. First-round RT-PCR targeting the TCR CDR3 was performed with the HTBI primer set. TCRdb re-analysed the multiplex PCR reads in MiXCR, keeping a single row per CDR3 protein. The data contain about 690,000 distinct CDR3 sequences, about 18% of them singletons. This CDR3 spans 14 amino acids. Deletions cut 0 bases from V and 4 bases from J, with 12 bases between. CDR1 DFQATT and CDR2 SNEGSKA come from the germline V gene (reference sequence). This TCR derives from a middle-aged man with Graves' hyperthyroidism. Sequencing was done on a sample of blood. The V gene is TRBV20-1, the J gene TRBJ1-2, with D hard to call. This CDR3 reads CSARDILRGYGYTF. The CDR3 nucleotides read TGCAGTGCTAGAGATATATTACGGGGCTATGGCTACACCTTC.